These 10 T cell receptor beta chains were all obtained from the same sample, sequenced in a study of blood T cells in healthy people across ages. A sample-barcoded 5' primer and a J-beta primer mix were used in a second PCR of about 7 to 12 cycles. One entry per CDR3 protein results from TCRdb running MiXCR on the 5' RACE reads. The data hold hundreds of thousands of distinct CDR3 sequences, with approximately 67% observed a single time. The sample taken for sequencing was blood. The receptor source for this set is a man under 40 in good health.

This clonotype was detected only a few times. The chain couples TRBV18 to TRBJ1-2; 9 bases agree with TRBD1. The length of the CDR3 is 17 residues. The V segment lost 0 bases and the J segment 3 bases; nucleotides outside the gene matches: 8. Germline V lookup: CDR1 KGHSH, CDR2 LQKENI. For the CDR3, the DNA is TGTGCCAGCTCACCACCGGGAACAGGGGGCCGGGACTATGGCTACACCTTC. Its translation is CASSPPGTGGRDYGYTF.

This CDR3 reads CASSVRSSGSSYEQYF. The CDR3 bases are TGTGCCAGCAGCGTACGGTCTAGCGGATCCTCCTACGAGCAGTACTTC. The V gene is TRBV9, the J gene TRBJ2-7; TRBD2 matches 7 bases. Germline loops: CDR1 SGDLS, CDR2 YYNGEE. V dropped 1 base and J dropped 0; count of bases not matched to a gene: 7. CDR3 length: 16 amino acids.

This chain joins TRBV20-1 and TRBJ2-5; D might be TRBD1 or TRBD2, each matching 5 bases. The CDR3 sequence is 13 residues long. Trimming stripped 2 bases from V and 9 bases from J, with 16 bases between. Germline lookup yields CDR1 DFQATT and CDR2 SNEGSKA (reference sequence). This CDR3 reads CSARSQPRGAQYF. The CDR3 nucleotides read TGCAGTGCTAGAAGTCAGCCAAGAGGGGCCCAGTACTTC.

Only one count was recorded for this clonotype. The gene calls are TRBV28 and TRBJ2-7; no firm D call. Trimming shortened V by 7 bases and J by 5 bases, and 18 bases separated the two germline ends. CDR3 size: 14 residues. The germline V gene encodes CDR1 MDHEN and CDR2 SYDVKM. The CDR3 DNA sequence: TGTGCCAGCAATCCCACGGCGTCTTGGGACGAGCAGTACTTC. Its protein product is CASNPTASWDEQYF.

The chain is built from TRBV20-1 and TRBJ2-7; 7 bases align to TRBD2. Judging by the DNA end, TRBJ2-5 fits better; the J call may be wrong. Germline CDR1 and CDR2: DFQATT and SNEGSKA (reference sequence). There are 14 residues in the CDR3. The CDR3 DNA is TGCAGTGCTCGCCCGCCCCTAGCGGTGGAGACCCAGTACTTC. Protein sequence: CSARPPLAVETQYF.

This chain joins TRBV12-3 or TRBV12-4 and TRBJ1-5, with 8 bases identical to TRBD1. With 6 bases clipped from V and 15 bases from J, the junction kept 13 bases outside the gene matches. The CDR3 sequence is 13 residues long. CDR3 nucleotides: TGTGCCAGCAGCCCGGACAGGGTCAGAGCCCGGCATTTT. Translated: CASSPDRVRARHF.

In this sample, this clonotype turned up once. The chain has TRBV4-2 and TRBJ2-7; weak D call: TRBD1 (6 bases). Germline V gene lookup returns CDR1 LGHNA and CDR2 YNFKEQ. Trimming cost V 0 bases and J 6 bases, with 12 bases left between them. The CDR3 loop spans 14 amino acids. DNA of the CDR3: TGTGCCAGCAGCCAAGAACAGGGAGTCGGCGAGCAGTACTTC. Protein product: CASSQEQGVGEQYF.

This clonotype was picked up one time. The chain combines TRBV7-3 with TRBJ2-1, with D possibly TRBD1 on 6 matching bases. Germline CDR1 SGHTA, CDR2 FQGTGA. This CDR3 has 15 residues. The V end was cut by 5 bases, the J end by 13 bases, with 24 bases between. Here the CDR3 reads CASSKKGQTQETQFF. CDR3 coding DNA: TGTGCCAGCAGCAAAAAGGGACAAACGCAAGAGACCCAGTTCTTC.

This clonotype was seen many times. The chain couples TRBV6-1 to TRBJ2-7, with 7 bases that match TRBD2. With 3 bases clipped from V and 3 bases from J, the junction kept 5 bases outside the gene matches. The CDR3 is 14 amino acids. Germline loops: CDR1 MNHNS, CDR2 SASEGT. For the CDR3, the DNA is TGTGCCAGCAGTGAGCGGGGGATCCACTACGAGCAGTACTTC. Translating gives CASSERGIHYEQYF.

The chain employs TRBV6-5 and TRBJ2-5, with 12 bases aligning to TRBD2. TRBJ2-7 explains the end of the DNA better; the J call may be wrong. This CDR3 contains 18 residues. The germline CDR1 and CDR2 sequences are MNHEY and SVGAGI. The CDR3, as DNA: TGTGCCAGCAGTTACTCGACTTCCACTAGCGGGGGGAGATTCGAGCAGTACTTC. Translating gives CASSYSTSTSGGRFEQYF.